These T cell receptor beta chains were read from a single sample in a study of cytomegalovirus exposure and HLA in healthy donors. Repertoires were generated with immunoSEQ multiplex PCR, while TCRdb's copy carries only in-frame clones and drops some. Among approximately 79,000 clones listed, roughly 79% were seen once. The specimen sequenced was PBMCs. The receptors shown here come from a male donor in good health and CMV-seropositive. CDR3s include the opening cysteine and the closing phenylalanine or tryptophan. A D gene is named only where the DNA matches it firmly. Some rows mark clone size as missing; the rest say once, few, many or name a class of expanded clone.

clone_size: NA; d_call: NA; j_call: TRBJ1-4; v_call: TRBV9; cdr3_aa: CASSVGGAATNEKLFF; cdr3_nt: TGTGCCAGCAGCGTAGGGGGCGCGGCAACTAATGAAAAACTGTTTTTT
clone_size: NA; d_call: TRBD1; j_call: TRBJ1-3; v_call: TRBV7-9; cdr3_aa: CASSPRRQGAGGNTIYF; cdr3_nt: TGTGCCAGCAGCCCCCGCAGACAGGGGGCTGGTGGAAACACCATATATTTT
clone_size: NA; d_call: TRBD2; j_call: TRBJ2-5; v_call: TRBV2; cdr3_aa: CASSGTSGGPWETQYF; cdr3_nt: TGTGCCAGCAGTGGTACTAGCGGGGGGCCCTGGGAGACCCAGTACTTC
clone_size: NA; d_call: NA; j_call: TRBJ1-1; v_call: TRBV18; cdr3_aa: CASTKADTEAFF; cdr3_nt: TGTGCCAGCACAAAGGCGGATACTGAAGCTTTCTTT
clone_size: NA; d_call: NA; j_call: TRBJ2-2; v_call: TRBV27; cdr3_aa: CASSLYELINTGELFF; cdr3_nt: TGTGCCAGCAGTTTATATGAGTTGATCAACACCGGGGAGCTGTTTTTT
clone_size: NA; d_call: TRBD1; j_call: TRBJ1-2; v_call: TRBV27; cdr3_aa: CASSLQGDYGYTF; cdr3_nt: TGTGCCAGCAGCTTACAGGGGGACTATGGCTACACCTTC
clone_size: NA; d_call: TRBD1; j_call: TRBJ1-5; v_call: TRBV14; cdr3_aa: CASSHEWDRGVRSNQPQHF; cdr3_nt: TGTGCCAGCAGCCATGAATGGGACAGGGGAGTCAGGAGCAATCAGCCCCAGCATTTT
clone_size: NA; d_call: TRBD1; j_call: TRBJ2-7; v_call: TRBV7-8; cdr3_aa: CASSGGTGGGNIEQYF; cdr3_nt: TGTGCCAGCAGCGGGGGGACAGGGGGAGGTAATATCGAGCAGTACTTC
clone_size: NA; d_call: TRBD2; j_call: TRBJ2-1; v_call: TRBV13; cdr3_aa: CASSWGGTTFNEQFF; cdr3_nt: TGTGCCAGCAGCTGGGGAGGGACTACCTTCAATGAGCAGTTCTTC
clone_size: NA; d_call: TRBD2; j_call: TRBJ2-3; v_call: TRBV7-3; cdr3_aa: CASKLAGATDTQYF; cdr3_nt: TGTGCCAGCAAACTAGCGGGGGCGACAGATACGCAGTATTTT
clone_size: NA; d_call: TRBD1; j_call: TRBJ1-5; v_call: TRBV4-1; cdr3_aa: CASSQEGSGGSQPQHF; cdr3_nt: TGCGCCAGCAGCCAAGAGGGGTCAGGGGGGAGCCAGCCCCAGCATTTT
clone_size: NA; d_call: NA; j_call: TRBJ2-1; v_call: TRBV6-6; cdr3_aa: CASSHPGILYNEQFF; cdr3_nt: TGTGCCAGCAGCCATCCGGGGATCCTTTACAATGAGCAGTTCTTC
clone_size: NA; d_call: TRBD2; j_call: TRBJ2-5; v_call: TRBV7-2; cdr3_aa: CASSRPGLQEAQYF; cdr3_nt: TGTGCCAGCAGTCGCCCGGGACTACAAGAGGCCCAGTACTTC
clone_size: NA; d_call: NA; j_call: TRBJ2-3; v_call: TRBV28; cdr3_aa: CASSALARVTDTQYF; cdr3_nt: TGTGCCAGCAGTGCACTAGCTCGGGTCACAGATACGCAGTATTTT
clone_size: NA; d_call: NA; j_call: TRBJ2-5; v_call: TRBV5-4; cdr3_aa: CASTSDTRETQYF; cdr3_nt: TGTGCCAGCACCTCGGACACGCGTGAGACCCAGTACTTC
clone_size: NA; d_call: NA; j_call: TRBJ1-1; v_call: TRBV2; cdr3_aa: CASSVQLNTEAFF; cdr3_nt: TGTGCCAGCAGTGTACAGCTGAACACTGAAGCTTTCTTT
clone_size: NA; d_call: TRBD1; j_call: TRBJ1-6; v_call: TRBV30; cdr3_aa: CAWSRGLYNSPLHF; cdr3_nt: TGTGCCTGGTCTAGGGGGCTCTATAATTCACCCCTCCACTTT
clone_size: NA; d_call: NA; j_call: TRBJ2-1; v_call: TRBV28; cdr3_aa: CASSLPGAYNEQFF; cdr3_nt: TGTGCCAGCAGTTTACCGGGGGCCTACAATGAGCAGTTCTTC
clone_size: NA; d_call: TRBD1; j_call: TRBJ1-1; v_call: TRBV27; cdr3_aa: CASSSQGEFLRDTEAFF; cdr3_nt: TGTGCCAGCAGTTCCCAGGGGGAATTTCTTAGGGACACTGAAGCTTTCTTT
clone_size: NA; d_call: NA; j_call: TRBJ2-2; v_call: TRBV2; cdr3_aa: CASGQANTGELFF; cdr3_nt: TGTGCCAGCGGCCAGGCCAACACCGGGGAGCTGTTTTTT
clone_size: NA; d_call: TRBD1; j_call: TRBJ1-2; v_call: TRBV28; cdr3_aa: CASSFTVRDRVSGYTF; cdr3_nt: TGTGCCAGCAGTTTCACAGTCCGGGACAGGGTATCTGGCTACACCTTC
clone_size: NA; d_call: NA; j_call: TRBJ2-1; v_call: TRBV15; cdr3_aa: CATSRDWATQEFF; cdr3_nt: TGTGCCACCAGCAGAGATTGGGCCACCCAGGAGTTCTTC
clone_size: NA; d_call: TRBD1; j_call: TRBJ1-6; v_call: TRBV6-5; cdr3_aa: CASSYNFGTGNSPLHF; cdr3_nt: TGTGCCAGCAGTTACAACTTTGGGACAGGGAATTCACCCCTCCACTTT
clone_size: NA; d_call: NA; j_call: TRBJ1-2; v_call: TRBV29-1; cdr3_aa: CSTRGGLGGYTF; cdr3_nt: TGCAGCACCCGAGGTGGTTTGGGTGGCTACACCTTC
clone_size: NA; d_call: TRBD2; j_call: TRBJ2-1; v_call: TRBV6-5; cdr3_aa: CASSYLSGGYNEQFF; cdr3_nt: TGTGCCAGCAGTTACCTCAGCGGGGGCTACAATGAGCAGTTCTTC
clone_size: NA; d_call: TRBD2; j_call: TRBJ2-7; v_call: TRBV7-9; cdr3_aa: CASSSYPSGGLYEQYF; cdr3_nt: TGTGCCAGCAGCTCCTACCCGTCGGGGGGGCTCTACGAGCAGTACTTC
clone_size: few; d_call: TRBD1; j_call: TRBJ1-2; v_call: TRBV28; cdr3_aa: CASGTGGGGYYGYTF; cdr3_nt: TGTGCCAGCGGGACAGGGGGGGGAGGTTACTATGGCTACACCTTC
clone_size: few; d_call: NA; j_call: TRBJ1-5; v_call: TRBV7-8; cdr3_aa: CASSPPDQPQHF; cdr3_nt: TGTGCCAGCAGCCCCCCGGATCAGCCCCAGCATTTT
clone_size: NA; d_call: TRBD2; j_call: TRBJ2-3; v_call: TRBV30; cdr3_aa: CAWRVAGGPPTTQYF; cdr3_nt: TGTGCCTGGAGGGTAGCGGGAGGGCCCCCGACGACGCAGTATTTT
clone_size: NA; d_call: TRBD1; j_call: TRBJ2-7; v_call: TRBV27; cdr3_aa: CASRRTGGTRSSYEQYF; cdr3_nt: TGTGCCAGCCGCCGGACAGGGGGTACTAGGAGCTCCTACGAGCAGTACTTC
clone_size: NA; d_call: NA; j_call: TRBJ1-4; v_call: TRBV6-6; cdr3_aa: CASSYGVTNEKLFF; cdr3_nt: TGTGCCAGCAGTTACGGAGTAACTAATGAAAAACTGTTTTTT
clone_size: NA; d_call: TRBD1; j_call: TRBJ2-7; v_call: TRBV15; cdr3_aa: CATSGTDRGESEQYF; cdr3_nt: TGTGCCACCAGCGGTACGGACAGGGGAGAGAGCGAGCAGTACTTC
clone_size: NA; d_call: NA; j_call: TRBJ2-7; v_call: TRBV19; cdr3_aa: CASSMVWGHEQYF; cdr3_nt: TGTGCCAGTAGTATGGTGTGGGGCCACGAGCAGTACTTC
clone_size: NA; d_call: NA; j_call: TRBJ2-7; v_call: TRBV5-8; cdr3_aa: CASSSGGAYYEQYF; cdr3_nt: TGTGCCAGCAGCTCCGGCGGAGCTTACTACGAGCAGTACTTC